The source of this T cell receptor (beta chain) is a study of OX40 agonist ivuxolimab in advanced cancers. Across the study: Patients' therapy was ivuxolimab, an antibody that acts as an agonist of OX40 (CD134). Whole-study findings and limits: Expanded clones were, on average, more numerous among CD8+ T cells than CD4+.

A word on this clone: Antigen: not known.

Trimming took off 2 bases at V and 3 bases at J, with 12 bases between the two ends. Germline V lookup: CDR1 SGDLS, CDR2 YYNGEE. The CDR3 contains 15 residues. The data were produced by immunoSEQ multiplex PCR, yet TCRdb's version contains in-frame clones alone and is incomplete. This sample has approximately 47,000 clones, with around nine tenths found just once. Material: CD4+ or CD8+ T cells sorted from blood, obtained in a trial of the OX40 agonist ivuxolimab. The clonotype was recovered from an adult with an advanced solid tumor such as melanoma, head and neck, liver or kidney cancer. V is TRBV9 and J is TRBJ2-1; possible D gene TRBD2, 7 bases. Here the CDR3 DNA reads TGTGCCAGCAGCGTGGAGGGGGGGATCTACAATGAGCAGTTCTTC. Translated, it gives CASSVEGGIYNEQFF. Full variable domain (rest looked up from reference TRBV9 and TRBJ2-1): DSGVTQTPKHLITATGQRVTLRCSPRSGDLSVYWYQQSLDQGLQFLIQYYNGEERAKGNILERFSAQQFPDLHSELNLSSLELGDSALYFCASSVEGGIYNEQFFGPGTRLTVL.